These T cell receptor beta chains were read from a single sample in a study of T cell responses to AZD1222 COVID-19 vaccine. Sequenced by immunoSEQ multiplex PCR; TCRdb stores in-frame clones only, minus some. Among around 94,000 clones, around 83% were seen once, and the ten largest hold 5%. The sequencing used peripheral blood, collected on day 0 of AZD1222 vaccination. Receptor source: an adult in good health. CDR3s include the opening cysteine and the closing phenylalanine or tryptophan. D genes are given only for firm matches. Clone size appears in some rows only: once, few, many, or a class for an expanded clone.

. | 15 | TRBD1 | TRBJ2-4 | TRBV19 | CASSIDVRTGALGYF | TGTGCCAGTAGTATAGATGTGAGGACAGGTGCATTAGGCTACTTC
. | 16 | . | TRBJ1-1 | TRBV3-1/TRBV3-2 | CASSQLDSNMNTEAFF | TGTGCCAGCAGCCAACTGGACAGTAACATGAACACTGAAGCTTTCTTT
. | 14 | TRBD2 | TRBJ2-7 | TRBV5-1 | CASSSSGGNYEQYF | TGCGCCAGCAGCTCTAGCGGGGGGAACTACGAGCAGTACTTC
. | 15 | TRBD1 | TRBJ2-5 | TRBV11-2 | CASSPRDSRWETQYF | TGTGCCAGCAGCCCAAGGGACAGCCGGTGGGAGACCCAGTACTTC
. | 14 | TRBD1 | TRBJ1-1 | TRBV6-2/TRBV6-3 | CASSYLGQGARAFF | TGTGCCAGCAGTTACCTGGGACAGGGGGCAAGAGCTTTCTTT
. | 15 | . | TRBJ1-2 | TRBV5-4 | CASSLAGGASYGYTF | TGTGCCAGCAGCTTGGCCGGGGGAGCGTCCTATGGCTACACCTTC
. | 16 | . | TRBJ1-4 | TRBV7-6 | CASSNGTELTNEKLFF | TGTGCCAGCAGCAACGGGACCGAGCTAACTAATGAAAAACTGTTTTTT
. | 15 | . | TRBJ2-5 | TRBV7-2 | CASSLLGGTQETQYF | TGTGCCAGCAGCTTATTAGGGGGGACCCAAGAGACCCAGTACTTC
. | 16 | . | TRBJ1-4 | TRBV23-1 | CASSQLKDRTNEKLFF | TGCGCCAGCAGTCAATTAAAGGACAGAACTAATGAAAAACTGTTTTTT
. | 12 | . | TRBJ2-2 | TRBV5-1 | CASRVNTGELFF | TGCGCCAGCAGGGTGAACACCGGGGAGCTGTTTTTT
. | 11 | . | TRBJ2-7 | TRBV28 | CASSGGYEQYF | TGTGCCAGCTCCGGCGGCTACGAGCAGTACTTC
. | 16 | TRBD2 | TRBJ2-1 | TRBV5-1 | CASSALSGRVYNEQFF | TGCGCCAGCAGCGCACTAAGCGGGAGGGTTTACAATGAGCAGTTCTTC
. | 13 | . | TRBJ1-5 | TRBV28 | CASGSGGNQPQHF | TGTGCCAGCGGTAGTGGGGGCAATCAGCCCCAGCATTTT
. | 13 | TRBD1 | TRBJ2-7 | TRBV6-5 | CASRTGTSYEQYF | TGTGCCAGCAGGACAGGGACATCCTACGAGCAGTACTTC
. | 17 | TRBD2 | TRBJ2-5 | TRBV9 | CASSVDLAGGRQETQYF | TGTGCCAGCAGCGTAGATCTGGCGGGGGGGCGGCAAGAGACCCAGTACTTC
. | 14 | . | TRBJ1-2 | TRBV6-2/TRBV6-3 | CASSQGRTYYGYTF | TGTGCCAGCAGTCAGGGACGGACTTACTATGGCTACACCTTC
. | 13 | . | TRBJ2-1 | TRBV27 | CASSLSRRNEQFF | TGTGCCAGCAGTTTATCTCGGCGCAATGAGCAGTTCTTC
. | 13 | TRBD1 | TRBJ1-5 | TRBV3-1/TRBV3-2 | CASSRDRDQPQHF | TGTGCCAGCAGTCGGGACAGGGATCAGCCCCAGCATTTT
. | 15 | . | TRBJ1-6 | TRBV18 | CASSLSGAINSPLHF | TGTGCCAGCTCACTATCAGGAGCAATTAATTCACCCCTCCACTTT
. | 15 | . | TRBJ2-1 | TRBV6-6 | CASSSKGAGGFEQFF | TGTGCCAGCAGCTCAAAGGGGGCCGGGGGCTTTGAGCAGTTCTTC
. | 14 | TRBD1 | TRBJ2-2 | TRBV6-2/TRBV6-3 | CASSFRDRSGELFF | TGTGCCAGCAGTTTCCGGGACAGGAGCGGGGAGCTGTTTTTT
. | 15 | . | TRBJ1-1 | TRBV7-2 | CASTQQGTTNTEAFF | TGTGCCAGCACCCAACAGGGAACCACCAACACTGAAGCTTTCTTT
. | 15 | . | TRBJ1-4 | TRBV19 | CASSMGYPTNEKLFF | TGTGCCAGTAGTATGGGGTACCCAACTAATGAAAAACTGTTTTTT
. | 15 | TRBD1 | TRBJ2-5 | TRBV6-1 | CASREGQARQETQYF | TGTGCCAGCAGAGAAGGACAGGCCCGACAAGAGACCCAGTACTTC
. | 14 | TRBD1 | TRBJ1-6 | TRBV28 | CASSPTGGISPLHF | TGTGCCAGCAGTCCGACAGGGGGCATCTCACCCCTCCACTTT
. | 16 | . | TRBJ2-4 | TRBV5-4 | CASSSGFGKAKNIQYF | TGTGCCAGCAGCTCAGGCTTTGGCAAAGCCAAAAACATTCAGTACTTC
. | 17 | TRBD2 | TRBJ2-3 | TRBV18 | CASSPKSSGSTADTQYF | TGTGCCAGCTCACCAAAGAGCAGCGGGAGTACCGCAGATACGCAGTATTTT
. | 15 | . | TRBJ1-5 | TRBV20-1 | CSASKSLHSNQPQHF | TGCAGTGCTAGTAAATCCCTACATAGCAATCAGCCCCAGCATTTT
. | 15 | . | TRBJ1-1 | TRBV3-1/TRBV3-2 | CASSRGGVLNTEAFF | TGTGCCAGCAGCCGCGGCGGGGTGTTGAACACTGAAGCTTTCTTT
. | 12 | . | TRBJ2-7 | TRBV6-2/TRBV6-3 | CASSYGFYEQYF | TGTGCCAGCAGTTACGGGTTCTACGAGCAGTACTTC
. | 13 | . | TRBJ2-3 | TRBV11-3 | CASSRAPTDTQYF | TGTGCCAGCAGCCGGGCACCCACAGATACGCAGTATTTT
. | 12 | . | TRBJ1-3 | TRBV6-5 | CASRSGRNTIYF | TGTGCCAGCCGGTCAGGACGGAACACCATATATTTT
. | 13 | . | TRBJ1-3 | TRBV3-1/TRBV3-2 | CASSQDARNTIYF | TGTGCCAGCAGCCAAGATGCGAGGAACACCATATATTTT
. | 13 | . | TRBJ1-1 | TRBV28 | CASTDPAGPEAFF | TGTGCCAGCACCGATCCCGCTGGCCCTGAAGCTTTCTTT
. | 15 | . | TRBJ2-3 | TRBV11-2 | CASSPRGMSTDTQYF | TGTGCCAGCAGCCCTCGGGGGATGAGCACAGATACGCAGTATTTT
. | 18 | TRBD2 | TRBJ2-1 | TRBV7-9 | CASSPGTSGGTSYNEQFF | TGTGCCAGCAGCCCCGGGACTAGCGGGGGGACATCCTACAATGAGCAGTTCTTC
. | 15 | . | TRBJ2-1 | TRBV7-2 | CASSYKLGRNNEQFF | TGTGCCAGCAGCTACAAATTAGGTAGGAACAATGAGCAGTTCTTC
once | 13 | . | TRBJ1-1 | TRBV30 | CAWNPGVNTEAFF | TGTGCCTGGAATCCAGGCGTGAACACTGAAGCTTTCTTT
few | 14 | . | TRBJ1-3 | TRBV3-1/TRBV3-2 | CASSQGGSGNTIYF | TGTGCCAGCAGCCAAGGGGGCTCTGGAAACACCATATATTTT
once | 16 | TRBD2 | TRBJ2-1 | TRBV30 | CAWELAGGKGYNEQFF | TGTGCCTGGGAACTAGCGGGAGGAAAGGGCTACAATGAGCAGTTCTTC
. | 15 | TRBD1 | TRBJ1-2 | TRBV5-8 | CASSIDRGPNYGYTF | TGTGCCAGCAGCATCGACAGGGGACCCAACTATGGCTACACCTTC
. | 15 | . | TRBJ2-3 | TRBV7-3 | CASSPTTSLTDTQYF | TGTGCCAGCAGCCCAACCACCTCCCTTACAGATACGCAGTATTTT
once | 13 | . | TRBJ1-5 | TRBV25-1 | CASSAKNWRPQHF | TGTGCCAGCAGTGCAAAAAACTGGCGGCCCCAGCATTTT
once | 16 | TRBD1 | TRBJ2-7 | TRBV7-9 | CASSLLLGQGGNEQYF | TGTGCCAGCAGCTTACTTCTAGGACAGGGGGGCAACGAGCAGTACTTC
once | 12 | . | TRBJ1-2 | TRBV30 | CAWRSGWQGYTF | TGTGCCTGGAGGTCAGGGTGGCAAGGCTACACCTTC
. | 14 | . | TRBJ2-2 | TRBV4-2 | CASTSGEDTGELFF | TGTGCCAGCACGTCAGGGGAGGACACCGGGGAGCTGTTTTTT
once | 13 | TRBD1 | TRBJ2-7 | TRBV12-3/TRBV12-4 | CASSPRGRTEQYF | TGTGCCAGCAGCCCGAGGGGGCGGACCGAGCAGTACTTC
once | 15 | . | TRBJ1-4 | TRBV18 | CASSPPQATNEKLFF | TGTGCCAGCTCACCACCACAAGCAACTAATGAAAAACTGTTTTTT
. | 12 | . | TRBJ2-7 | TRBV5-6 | CASSLGEHEQYF | TGTGCCAGCAGCTTGGGGGAGCACGAGCAGTACTTC
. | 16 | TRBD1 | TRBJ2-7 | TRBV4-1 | CASSQDLRTGGFEQYF | TGCGCCAGCAGCCAAGATCTTCGGACAGGGGGTTTCGAGCAGTACTTC
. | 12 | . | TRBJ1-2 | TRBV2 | CASSVGKEGYTF | TGTGCCAGCAGTGTGGGGAAAGAGGGCTACACCTTC
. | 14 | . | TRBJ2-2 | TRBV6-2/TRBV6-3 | CASSYQGNTGELFF | TGTGCCAGCAGTTACCAAGGAAACACCGGGGAGCTGTTTTTT
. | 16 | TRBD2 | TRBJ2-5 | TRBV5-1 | CASSLRLAGGLETQYF | TGCGCCAGCAGCTTGAGGCTAGCGGGGGGTTTAGAGACCCAGTACTTC
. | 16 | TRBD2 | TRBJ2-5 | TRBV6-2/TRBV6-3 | CASSYSPRTRQETQYF | TGTGCCAGCAGTTACTCACCCAGGACTAGGCAAGAGACCCAGTACTTC
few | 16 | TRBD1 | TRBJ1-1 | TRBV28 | CASSLFGGGSYTEAFF | TGTGCCAGCAGTTTGTTTGGAGGGGGCTCGTACACTGAAGCTTTCTTT
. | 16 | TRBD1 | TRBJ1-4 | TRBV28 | CASSLGQTGFREKLFF | TGTGCCAGCAGCTTAGGCCAGACAGGGTTTCGCGAAAAACTGTTTTTT
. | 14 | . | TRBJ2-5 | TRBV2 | CASSDRALGETQYF | TGTGCCAGCAGTGACCGGGCCCTAGGGGAGACCCAGTACTTC